The clone carrying this T cell receptor beta chain was seen more than once but under ten times. Antigen specificity is unknown. The sample originates from a study of OX40 agonist ivuxolimab in advanced cancers. About the study: Under the entry rules, prior anti-PD-1, anti-PD-L1 or anti-CTLA-4 therapy was allowed, and roughly 43% had some. Two cutaneous melanoma patients and one hepatocellular carcinoma patient, three in all, had partial responses. Study-level results: Antigens targeted by the expanded peripheral T cells were not determined. With doses of 0.1 to 3.0 mg/kg, CD4+ and CD8+ blood T cells had undergone clonal expansion by week 6.

Sequenced by immunoSEQ multiplex PCR; TCRdb stores in-frame clones only, minus some. Among tens of thousands of clones listed, about 88% were seen once. This CDR3 contains 14 residues. Germline values: CDR1 MNHEY, CDR2 SVGAGI. Deletions cut 7 bases from V and 1 base from J, with 11 bases between. Sequencing was performed on CD4+ or CD8+ T cells sorted from blood, taken in a trial of the OX40 agonist ivuxolimab. The rearrangement joins TRBV6-5 to TRBJ1-3; the D gene is possibly TRBD1 (5 bases). The sequence derives from an adult with an advanced solid tumor such as melanoma, head and neck, liver or kidney cancer. The CDR3 is CASTPGGSGNTIYF. Here the CDR3 DNA reads TGTGCCAGCACTCCGGGGGGGTCTGGAAACACCATATATTTT.